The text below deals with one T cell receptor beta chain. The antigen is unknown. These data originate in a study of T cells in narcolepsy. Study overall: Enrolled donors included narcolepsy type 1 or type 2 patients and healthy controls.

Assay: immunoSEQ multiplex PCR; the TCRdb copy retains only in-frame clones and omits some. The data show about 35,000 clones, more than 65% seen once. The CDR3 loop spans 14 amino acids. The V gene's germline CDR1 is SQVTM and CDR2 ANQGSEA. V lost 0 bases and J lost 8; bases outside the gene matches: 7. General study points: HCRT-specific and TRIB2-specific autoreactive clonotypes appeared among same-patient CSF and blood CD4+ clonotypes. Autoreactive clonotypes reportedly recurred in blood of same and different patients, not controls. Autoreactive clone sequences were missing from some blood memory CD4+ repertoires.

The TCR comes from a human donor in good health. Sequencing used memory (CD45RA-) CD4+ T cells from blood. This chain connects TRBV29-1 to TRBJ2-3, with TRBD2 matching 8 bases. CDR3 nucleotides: TGCAGCGTTGAAGAACGGACTAGCCGTGGTACGCAGTATTTT. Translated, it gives CSVEERTSRGTQYF.